The 26 T cell receptor beta chains reported below all come from one sample, sequenced in a study of CD8+ T cells in alopecia areata. Treatment noted: oral pan-JAK inhibitor, 5-10 mg twice daily. Extracted from the samples, RNA was reverse transcribed into cDNA to serve as the sequencing template. Profiled with immunoSEQ multiplex PCR; TCRdb holds only in-frame clones, not every one. The table includes 150,000 to 200,000 clones, around 60% detected once. The sample was CD4+ T cells sorted from blood, taken at week 4, from a patient treated with tofacitinib. These receptors came from a human donor with alopecia areata.

This chain links TRBV4-2 with TRBJ2-6; no reliable D call. The CDR3 totals 17 residues. The ends were cut back, 3 bases at V and 0 bases at J, with 12 bases in the middle. Germline assignment: CDR1 LGHNA and CDR2 YNFKEQ. In DNA, the CDR3 is TGTGCCAGCAGCCAGGAAGTACTGAGCTCTGGGGCCAACGTCCTGACTTTC. Translation: CASSQEVLSSGANVLTF.

This clone turned up a few times. V usage is TRBV6-6 and J usage is TRBJ2-4; D not resolved. Trimming removed 5 bases at V and 7 bases at J, with 12 bases between. Germline V gives CDR1 MNHNY, CDR2 SVGAGI (reference sequence). The CDR3 loop spans 13 amino acids. The CDR3 region is CASSNTGPNIQYF. The DNA for the CDR3 is TGTGCCAGCAGTAATACGGGCCCTAACATTCAGTACTTC.

The rearrangement links TRBV23-1 to TRBJ2-5; D might be TRBD1 (6 bases). TRBV23-1 is placed among ORFs of uncertain function. The V gene lost 7 bases and the J gene lost 2 bases, with 17 bases spanning the gap. This CDR3 contains 15 residues. The CDR3: CASTLIGTSQETQYF. The DNA of the CDR3 is TGCGCCAGCACCCTGATTGGGACATCACAAGAGACCCAGTACTTC.

The gene calls are TRBV15 and TRBJ1-5; D is perhaps TRBD1 (5 bases). The germline V and J ends were trimmed by 0 bases and 1 base, with 7 bases remaining between them. From germline, CDR1 is LNHNV and CDR2 YYDKDF (reference sequence). The CDR3 sequence is 15 residues long. CDR3 in amino acids: CATSRDRGSNQPQHF. The CDR3 region has the DNA TGTGCCACCAGCAGAGATAGGGGCAGCAATCAGCCCCAGCATTTT.

The chain links TRBV5-1 to TRBJ1-1; D unresolved. Germline V gene data show CDR1 as SGHRS and CDR2 as YFSETQ. The V gene lost 0 bases and the J gene lost 0 bases, with 9 bases spanning the gap. This CDR3 region has 15 residues. The DNA for the CDR3 is TGCGCCAGCAGCTTGGTCGCAAGTATGAACACTGAAGCTTTCTTT. This sequence encodes CASSLVASMNTEAFF.

In the case of this clone: The sample holds other DNA sequences that translate to the same CDR3. V is TRBV30 and J is TRBJ1-5, with D uncertain. From germline, CDR1 is GTSNPN and CDR2 SVGIG (reference sequence). The CDR3 is made up of 13 amino acids. Trimming left V 0 bases short and J 5 bases short, with 8 bases between. In nucleotides, the CDR3 is TGTGCCTGGAGTGTACGAGGCGATCAGCCCCAGCATTTT. Protein sequence: CAWSVRGDQPQHF.

The chain carries TRBV7-9 and TRBJ1-2; D gene uncertain. The V gene's germline CDR1 is SEHNR and CDR2 FQNEAQ (reference sequence). The CDR3 covers 15 residues. The V and J ends lost 1 base and 3 bases respectively, with 12 bases between them. CDR3 DNA: TGTGCCAGCAGCTTAGAAGGTTTGGTTTACTATGGCTACACCTTC. Translated: CASSLEGLVYYGYTF.

This clone has a handful of counts. The sample holds other DNA sequences that translate to the same CDR3. J is TRBJ2-1 and V is TRBV29-1; the D is unclear. This CDR3 is 13 amino acids long. CDR1 is SQVTM and CDR2 is ANQGSEA in the germline V gene. Trimming left V 4 bases short and J 0 bases short, with 7 bases between. As DNA, the CDR3 is TGCAGCGTTGCGTGGAGCTCCTACAATGAGCAGTTCTTC. It translates to CSVAWSSYNEQFF.

V usage is TRBV7-2 and J usage is TRBJ2-3; D call uncertain. V dropped 6 bases and J dropped 6 bases, with 10 bases sitting between them. The CDR3 contains 12 residues. Germline V gene data show CDR1 as SGHTA and CDR2 as FQGNSA. The CDR3 loop reads CASSSGRDTQYF. The DNA for the CDR3 is TGTGCCAGCAGTTCAGGAAGGGATACGCAGTATTTT.

V usage is TRBV27 and J usage is TRBJ2-3; the D is unclear. Germline values: CDR1 MNHEY, CDR2 SMNVEV (reference sequence). CDR3 length: 15 residues. V was shortened by 5 bases and J by 4 bases, with 16 bases between the two germline ends. The DNA for the CDR3 is TGTGCCAGCAGTCCCCTGGGCCGTGGGGCAGATACGCAGTATTTT. Residues: CASSPLGRGADTQYF.

The V call is TRBV29-1, the J call TRBJ1-2; D gene unclear. Trimming took 3 bases from V and 2 from J, leaving 10 bases between them. From germline, CDR1 is SQVTM and CDR2 ANQGSEA. The CDR3 totals 13 residues. The CDR3 sequence: CSVDPQENYGYTF. The CDR3 nucleotides are TGCAGCGTTGACCCTCAGGAGAACTATGGCTACACCTTC. Looking up the rest from reference TRBV29-1 and TRBJ1-2 gives the full variable domain: SAVISQKPSRDICQRGTSLTIQCQVDSQVTMMFWYRQQPGQSLTLIATANQGSEATYESGFVIDKFPISRPNLTFSTLTVSNMSPEDSSIYLCSVDPQENYGYTFGSGTRLTVV.

The rearrangement uses TRBV30 and TRBJ1-2; tentative D call: TRBD1 (6 bases). The CDR3 loop spans 16 amino acids. Germline V lookup: CDR1 GTSNPN, CDR2 SVGIG (reference sequence). The germline V and J ends were trimmed by 3 bases and 0 bases, with 17 bases remaining between them. This CDR3 reads CAWRTGTSKANYGYTF. CDR3 nucleotides: TGTGCCTGGAGAACCGGGACATCCAAAGCTAACTATGGCTACACCTTC.

The chain links TRBV30 to TRBJ1-1; D gene uncertain. CDR3 length: 13 amino acids. Germline V CDR1 and CDR2: GTSNPN, SVGIG (reference sequence). The ends were cut back, 4 bases at V and 2 bases at J, with 11 bases in the middle. CDR3: CAWTPGRNTEAFF. CDR3 in DNA: TGTGCCTGGACCCCGGGGAGAAACACTGAAGCTTTCTTT. The full variable domain, with the rest looked up from reference TRBV30 and TRBJ1-1, is SQTIHQWPATLVQPVGSPLSLECTVEGTSNPNLYWYRQAAGRGLQLLFYSVGIGQISSEVPQNLSASRPQDRQFILSSKKLLLSDSGFYLCAWTPGRNTEAFFGQGTRLTVV.

This clone occurred once. The rearrangement uses TRBV30 and TRBJ1-4; 9 positions agree with TRBD1. J lost 8 bases, V lost 3 bases, and 7 bases had no gene match. The CDR3 totals 14 residues. In germline, CDR1 is GTSNPN, CDR2 SVGIG (reference sequence). In DNA form, the CDR3 reads TGTGCCTGGAGCACAGGGGGCAATGGCGAAAAACTGTTTTTT. Translated: CAWSTGGNGEKLFF.

This chain links TRBV6-5 with TRBJ2-1, with TRBD1 matching 8 bases. The CDR3 contains 13 residues. With 11 bases clipped from V and 2 bases from J, the junction kept 5 bases outside the gene matches. The germline V gene has CDR1 MNHEY and CDR2 SVGAGI. Here the CDR3 DNA reads TGTGCCTGTCAGGACAGGGCCTACAATGAGCAGTTCTTC. It codes for CACQDRAYNEQFF.

About this clone itself: This same CDR3 is encoded by further DNA sequences in the sample. The V and J genes are TRBV5-1 and TRBJ2-6; D tentatively fits TRBD1 or TRBD2 (5 bases each). CDR3 length: 15 amino acids. Trimming pared 0 bases from V and 4 bases from J, leaving 8 bases between. Per the germline V gene, CDR1 is SGHRS and CDR2 is YFSETQ. This CDR3 reads CASSLAGTGANVLTF. For the CDR3, the DNA is TGCGCCAGCAGCTTGGCGGGGACCGGGGCCAACGTCCTGACTTTC.

This clone has only a few counts. The chain employs TRBV10-3 and TRBJ2-3; 7 nucleotides align to TRBD2. The germline V gene encodes CDR1 ENHRY and CDR2 SYGVKD. CDR3 length: 14 residues. V lost 10 bases to trimming and J lost 1 base; unmatched junction nucleotides: 8. The CDR3 protein is CATDRGGGTDTQYF. CDR3 nucleotides: TGTGCCACCGACCGTGGGGGGGGCACAGATACGCAGTATTTT.

Points on this clone: The sample carries other DNA sequences with the same CDR3. The chain has TRBV30 and TRBJ2-1; the D call may be TRBD1 or TRBD2 (5 bases each). Trimming took 1 base from V and 7 from J, leaving 8 bases between them. This CDR3 has 12 residues. Germline V CDR1 and CDR2: GTSNPN, SVGIG (reference sequence). The DNA for the CDR3 is TGTGCCTGGAGTGGGGGGAGAAATGAGCAGTTCTTC. Translation gives CAWSGGRNEQFF.

The V and J genes are TRBV29-1 and TRBJ2-5; D may be TRBD1 (6 bases). Trimming cost V 4 bases and J 5 bases, with 17 bases left between them. This CDR3 has 14 amino acids. CDR1 is SQVTM and CDR2 is ANQGSEA in the germline V gene. CDR3 DNA: TGCAGCGTTGCACAGTCAGGGGCTGGGGAGACCCAGTACTTC. It specifies CSVAQSGAGETQYF. Filled out from reference TRBV29-1 and TRBJ2-5, the complete variable domain reads SAVISQKPSRDICQRGTSLTIQCQVDSQVTMMFWYRQQPGQSLTLIATANQGSEATYESGFVIDKFPISRPNLTFSTLTVSNMSPEDSSIYLCSVAQSGAGETQYFGPGTRLLVL.

J is TRBJ1-2 and V is TRBV6-6; D is uncertain. The CDR3 spans 14 residues. The V and J ends lost 5 bases and 2 bases respectively, with 12 bases between them. Germline V gives CDR1 MNHNY, CDR2 SVGAGI (reference sequence). CDR3 loop: CASSPERPNYGYTF. CDR3 nucleotides: TGTGCCAGCAGTCCCGAGAGGCCGAACTATGGCTACACCTTC.

V usage is TRBV29-1 and J usage is TRBJ2-5; weak D call: TRBD1 (5 bases). The CDR3 runs 13 residues. Trimming pared 4 bases from V and 4 bases from J, leaving 13 bases between. Germline loops: CDR1 SQVTM, CDR2 ANQGSEA. CDR3: CSVGLQAGETQYF. The CDR3 bases are TGCAGCGTTGGCTTACAGGCTGGAGAGACCCAGTACTTC.

The rearrangement links TRBV20-1 to TRBJ1-2, with D possibly TRBD1 on 6 matching bases. The CDR3 loop spans 11 amino acids. V was shortened by 5 bases and J by 7 bases, with 11 bases between the two germline ends. Germline V gene lookup returns CDR1 DFQATT and CDR2 SNEGSKA (reference sequence). Here the CDR3 DNA reads TGCAGTGCTTATACAGGGACTGGCTACACCTTC. Translation gives CSAYTGTGYTF.

CDR3 protein: CASSAVSGEKLFF. The CDR3 DNA sequence: TGTGCCAGCAGCGCGGTATCAGGTGAAAAACTGTTTTTT. The chain recombines TRBV5-4 with TRBJ1-4; no reliable D call. The CDR3 totals 13 residues. CDR1 is SGHNT, CDR2 YYREEE, per germline (reference sequence). V lost 4 bases, J lost 7 bases, and 11 bases lay in between.

The chain links TRBV6-5 to TRBJ1-3; no clear D gene. Germline CDR1 and CDR2: MNHEY and SVGAGI. Trimming pared 8 bases from V and 0 bases from J, leaving 2 bases between. The CDR3 length is 11 residues. The CDR3 nucleotides read TGTGCCAGCTACTCTGGAAACACCATATATTTT. This translates into CASYSGNTIYF.

V usage is TRBV29-1 and J usage is TRBJ1-2; 9 positions agree with TRBD1. CDR1 SQVTM and CDR2 ANQGSEA come from the germline V gene. This CDR3 is 15 amino acids long. V gave up 7 bases and J gave up 0 bases; unmatched junction bases: 9. The CDR3 region has the DNA TGCAGCGCCCGCGGACAGGGGATGACTAACTATGGCTACACCTTC. Protein: CSARGQGMTNYGYTF.

The V and J genes are TRBV28 and TRBJ1-2; TRBD1 matches at 7 bases. V trimming: 3 bases; J trimming: 2 bases; junction bases outside the gene matches: 3. The CDR3 has 14 amino acids. In germline, CDR1 is MDHEN, CDR2 SYDVKM. The CDR3 sequence is CASSLWGQNYGYTF. As DNA, the CDR3 is TGTGCCAGCAGTTTGTGGGGACAGAACTATGGCTACACCTTC.